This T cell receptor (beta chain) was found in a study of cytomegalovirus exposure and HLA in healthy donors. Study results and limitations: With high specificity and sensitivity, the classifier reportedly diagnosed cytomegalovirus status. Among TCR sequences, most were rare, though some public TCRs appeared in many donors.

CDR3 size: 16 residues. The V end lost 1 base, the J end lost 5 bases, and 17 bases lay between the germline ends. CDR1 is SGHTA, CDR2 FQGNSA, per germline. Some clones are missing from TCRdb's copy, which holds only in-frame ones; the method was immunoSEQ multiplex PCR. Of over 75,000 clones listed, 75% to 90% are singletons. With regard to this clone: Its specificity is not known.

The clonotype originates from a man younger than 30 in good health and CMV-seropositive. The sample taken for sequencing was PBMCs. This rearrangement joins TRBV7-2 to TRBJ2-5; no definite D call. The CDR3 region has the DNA TGTGCCAGCAGCTTAGGACAAACACTTTCATGGGAGACCCAGTACTTC. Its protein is CASSLGQTLSWETQYF.